The source of this T cell receptor beta chain is a study of shared clonotypes between healthy human individuals. About the study: Donors, aged 18 to 49, were a couple of women and a few men. The plates for each donor numbered three CD4 naive, three CD4 memory, two CD8 naive and one CD8 memory.

Sequencing was performed with immunoSEQ multiplex PCR; in TCRdb, only in-frame clones are kept and a portion is missing. The repertoire consists of about 2.1 million clones, with about 93% occurring once and the leading ten covering about 1.7%. Worth noting for this clone: Antigen unknown.

Whole-study findings and limits: Generally, estimated richness proved larger in naive subsets than it did in memory subsets.

Positive CCR7 selection of CD45RO-negative cells yielded the naive CD8 cells, and terminally differentiated effector memory CD45RA+ cells were excluded. Donors, without exception, were Caucasian adults residing in Nashville, Tennessee. The TCR originated in a man between 18 and 29 years old in good health. Some clones in this sample may be carry-over from other donors' samples. Sequenced input: naive CD8+ T cells from PBMCs.

CDR3 sequence (DNA): TGTGCCTGGAGTGGGGGAACTCACAATGAGCAGTTCTTC. It encodes CAWSGGTHNEQFF. The chain carries TRBV30 and TRBJ2-1; D is unresolved. The CDR3 length is 13 residues. V was pared by 1 base and J by 5 bases, with 9 bases between. CDR1 is GTSNPN and CDR2 is SVGIG in the germline V gene (reference sequence).